Given below is one TCR beta chain in context. The antigen remains unidentified. TCRdb's table, derived via immunoSEQ multiplex PCR, lists solely in-frame clones and lacks some. This sample has some 470,000 clones, with 75% to 85% found just once. Those who donated were healthy HIV-negative adults, with no recent acute infections or vaccinations reported. Between the trimmed V and J ends, which lost 5 bases and 0 bases, there was a span of 14 bases. The CDR3 has 16 amino acids. From germline, CDR1 is SGHNT and CDR2 YENEEA. The entry originates in a study of shared clonotypes between healthy human individuals. About the study: Contributing individuals were a couple of females and three males aged 18 to 49.

Study-wide results and caveats: Investigators expected sequencing depth to affect clonotype sharing among donors.

Sequenced: PBMCs. This TCR derives from a woman in her thirties or forties in good health. Some clones in this sample may be carry-over from other donors' samples. V gene TRBV11-3 combines with J gene TRBJ2-1; D is unresolved. The DNA of the CDR3 is TGTGCCAGCAGCCCCCGGCAGGTCAGCTCCTACAATGAGCAGTTCTTC. Its translation is CASSPRQVSSYNEQFF. The full variable domain, with the rest looked up from reference TRBV11-3 and TRBJ2-1, is EAGVVQSPRYKIIEKKQPVAFWCNPISGHNTLYWYLQNLGQGPELLIRYENEEAVDDSQLPKDRFSAERLKGVDSTLKIQPAELGDSAVYLCASSPRQVSSYNEQFFGPGTRLTVL.